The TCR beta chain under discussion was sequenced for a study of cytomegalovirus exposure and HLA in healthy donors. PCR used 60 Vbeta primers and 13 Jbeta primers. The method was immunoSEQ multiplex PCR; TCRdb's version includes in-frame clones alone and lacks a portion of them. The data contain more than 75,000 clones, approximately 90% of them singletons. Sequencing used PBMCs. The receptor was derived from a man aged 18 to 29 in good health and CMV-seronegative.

The chain's CDR3 is CASSPGQVPDYGYTF. As DNA, the CDR3 is TGTGCCAGCTCACCGGGACAGGTGCCGGATTATGGCTACACCTTC. The rearrangement uses TRBV18 and TRBJ1-2; the match to TRBD1 covers 8 bases. Germline V CDR1 and CDR2: KGHSH, LQKENI. V shed 3 bases and J 5 bases; nucleotides not matched to a gene: 8. This CDR3 contains 15 residues.